This entry lists 2 T cell receptor beta chains sequenced from one sample in a study of CD8 T cells in Susac syndrome. cDNA came from around 0.54 to 1 ug RNA primed by random hexamers. MiXCR, run by TCRdb on the immunoSEQ multiplex PCR reads, gives a single entry per CDR3 protein. The table records approximately 160,000 distinct CDR3 sequences, under 95% of them present only once. The sequencing input was CD4+ T cells from PBMCs. These receptors were taken from a human donor in good health.

V and J are TRBV27 and TRBJ2-4; D remains ambiguous. CDR3 length equals 14 residues. Germline CDR1 and CDR2: MNHEY and SMNVEV (reference sequence). V shed 6 bases and J shed 7 bases, with 16 bases lying between them. The CDR3 sequence: CASSERASVNIQYF. The CDR3 nucleotides are TGTGCCAGCAGCGAGCGTGCGTCTGTGAACATTCAGTACTTC.

The chain carries TRBV19 and TRBJ2-3; 7 bases agree with TRBD1. The germline CDR1 and CDR2 sequences are LNHDA and SQIVND (reference sequence). V was clipped by 6 bases and J by 2 bases; unmatched bases: 8. The CDR3 has 15 residues. This chain's CDR3 is CASSSGTDFTDTQYF. The CDR3, as DNA: TGTGCCAGTAGCTCCGGGACAGACTTCACAGATACGCAGTATTTT.